In its sample, the clone carrying this T cell receptor (beta chain) was seen once. Its antigen is undetermined. These data are taken from a study of cytomegalovirus exposure and HLA in healthy donors. General study points: Confirmation was obtained in vitro that three CMV-associated chains are specific for CMV antigens. TCR beta chains numbering some 150 were designated cytomegalovirus-associated. Diagnosis of cytomegalovirus status made by the classifier reportedly showed high specificity and sensitivity.

Produced via immunoSEQ multiplex PCR; TCRdb's table is partial and in-frame only. The sample has 55,000 to 70,000 clones, 85% to 95% seen once. V was clipped by 7 bases and J by 2 bases, with 14 bases between them. This CDR3 has 14 amino acids. Germline V gene sequence: CDR1 SGHVS, CDR2 FNYEAQ. The clonotype was recovered from a man aged 18 to 30 in good health and CMV-seronegative. This sequence joins TRBV7-6 and TRBJ2-5; possibly TRBD2 for D (5 bases). The sequencing input was PBMCs. Written as DNA, the CDR3 is TGTGCCAGCACCTTGACAAGACTACAAGAGACCCAGTACTTC. Residues: CASTLTRLQETQYF. Filled out from reference TRBV7-6 and TRBJ2-5, the complete variable domain reads GAGVSQSPRYKVTKRGQDVALRCDPISGHVSLYWYRQALGQGPEFLTYFNYEAQQDKSGLPNDRFSAERPEGSISTLTIQRTEQRDSAMYRCASTLTRLQETQYFGPGTRLLVL.